This T cell receptor beta chain appears in the sequencing data of a study of identical twins. General observations from the study: Out-of-frame alpha sequences common to twins were enriched for low generation probability.

TCRdb independently ran MiXCR on the 5' RACE reads; one entry per CDR3 protein. The sample includes around 1.7 million distinct CDR3 sequences, 25% to 35% of them seen just once. This clonotype was recorded a few times. Antigen unknown. V was shortened by 2 bases and J by 1 base, with 8 bases between the two germline ends. This CDR3 spans 14 amino acids. Germline V gene lookup returns CDR1 SEHNR and CDR2 FQNEAQ (reference sequence). Input material: cord blood. The receptor was isolated from a newborn girl in good health. The chain links TRBV7-9 to TRBJ2-5; D remains ambiguous. The CDR3 is CASSLLQVQETQYF. CDR3 sequence (DNA): TGTGCCAGCAGCTTACTCCAGGTCCAAGAGACCCAGTACTTC.